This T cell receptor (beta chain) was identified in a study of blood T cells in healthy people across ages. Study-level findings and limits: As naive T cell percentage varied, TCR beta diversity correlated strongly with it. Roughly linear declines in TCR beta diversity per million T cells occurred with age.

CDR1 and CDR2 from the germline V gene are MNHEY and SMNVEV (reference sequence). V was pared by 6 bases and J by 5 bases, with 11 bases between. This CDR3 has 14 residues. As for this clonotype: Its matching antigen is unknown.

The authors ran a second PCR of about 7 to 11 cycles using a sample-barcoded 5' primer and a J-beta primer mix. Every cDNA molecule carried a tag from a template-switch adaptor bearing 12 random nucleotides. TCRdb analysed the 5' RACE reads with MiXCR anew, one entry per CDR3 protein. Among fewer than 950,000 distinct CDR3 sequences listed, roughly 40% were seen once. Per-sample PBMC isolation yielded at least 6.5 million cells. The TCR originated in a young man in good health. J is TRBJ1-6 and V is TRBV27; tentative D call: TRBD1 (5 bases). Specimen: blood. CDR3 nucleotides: TGTGCCAGCAGGGCAGGGTTGGATAATTCACCCCTCCACTTT. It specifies CASRAGLDNSPLHF.